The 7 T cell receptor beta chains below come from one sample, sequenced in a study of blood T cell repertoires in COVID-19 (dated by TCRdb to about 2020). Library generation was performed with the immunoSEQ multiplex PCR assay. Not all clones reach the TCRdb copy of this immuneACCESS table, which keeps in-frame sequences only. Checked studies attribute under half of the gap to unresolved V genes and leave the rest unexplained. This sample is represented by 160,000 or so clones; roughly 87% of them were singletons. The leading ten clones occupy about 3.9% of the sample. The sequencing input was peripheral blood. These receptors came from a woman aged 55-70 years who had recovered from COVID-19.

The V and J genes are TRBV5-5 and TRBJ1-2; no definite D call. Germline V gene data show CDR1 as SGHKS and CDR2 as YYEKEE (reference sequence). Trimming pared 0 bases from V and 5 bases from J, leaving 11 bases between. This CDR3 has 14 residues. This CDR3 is CASSLAGEGYGYTF. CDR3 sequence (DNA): TGTGCCAGCAGCTTGGCCGGGGAAGGATATGGCTACACCTTC.

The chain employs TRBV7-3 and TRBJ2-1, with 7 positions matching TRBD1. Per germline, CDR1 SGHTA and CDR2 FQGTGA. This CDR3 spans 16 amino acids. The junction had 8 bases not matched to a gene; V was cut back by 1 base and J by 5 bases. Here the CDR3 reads CASSLRDRLRDNEQFF. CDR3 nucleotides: TGTGCCAGCAGCTTAAGGGACAGACTTAGGGACAATGAGCAGTTCTTC.

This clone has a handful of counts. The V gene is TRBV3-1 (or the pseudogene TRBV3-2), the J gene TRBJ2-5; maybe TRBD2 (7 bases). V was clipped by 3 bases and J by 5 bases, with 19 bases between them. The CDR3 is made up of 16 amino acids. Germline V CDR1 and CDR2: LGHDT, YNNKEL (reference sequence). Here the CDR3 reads CASSHGSTGGRETQYF. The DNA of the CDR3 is TGTGCCAGCAGCCACGGATCGACGGGGGGCAGGGAGACCCAGTACTTC.

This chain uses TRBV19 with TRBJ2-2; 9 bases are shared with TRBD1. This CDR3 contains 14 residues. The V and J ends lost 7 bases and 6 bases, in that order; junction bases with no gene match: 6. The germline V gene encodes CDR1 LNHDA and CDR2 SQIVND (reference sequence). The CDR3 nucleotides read TGTGCCAGTAAACTGACAGGGGGGTCCGGGGAGCTGTTTTTT. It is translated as CASKLTGGSGELFF.

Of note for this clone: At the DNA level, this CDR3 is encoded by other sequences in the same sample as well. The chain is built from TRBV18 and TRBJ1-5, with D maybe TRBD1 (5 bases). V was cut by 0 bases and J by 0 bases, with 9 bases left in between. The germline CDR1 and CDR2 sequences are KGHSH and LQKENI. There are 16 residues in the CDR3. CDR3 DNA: TGTGCCAGCTCACCACCGGGGGGTTATAGCAATCAGCCCCAGCATTTT. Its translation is CASSPPGGYSNQPQHF.

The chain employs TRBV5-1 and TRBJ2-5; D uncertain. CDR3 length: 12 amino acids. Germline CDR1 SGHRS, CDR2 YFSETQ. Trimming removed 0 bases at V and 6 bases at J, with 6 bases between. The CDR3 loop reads CASSLAPKTQYF. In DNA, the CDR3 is TGCGCCAGCAGCTTGGCCCCCAAGACCCAGTACTTC.

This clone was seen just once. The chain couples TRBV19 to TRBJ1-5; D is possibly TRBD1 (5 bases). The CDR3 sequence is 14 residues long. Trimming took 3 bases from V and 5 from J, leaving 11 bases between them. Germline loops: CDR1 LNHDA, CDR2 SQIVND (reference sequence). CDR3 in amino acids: CASSIRGDYQPQHF. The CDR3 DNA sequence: TGTGCCAGTAGTATCCGGGGGGATTATCAGCCCCAGCATTTT.